This T cell receptor beta chain is from a study of cytomegalovirus exposure and HLA in healthy donors. Notes on the study in general: Because they were indistinguishable, some V segments, including TRBV6-2 and TRBV6-3, were excluded.

For this clone: The antigen remains unidentified.

V shed 2 bases, J shed 7 bases, and the junction held 9 bases outside the gene matches. The CDR3 sequence is 16 residues long. Germline assignment: CDR1 SGHTA and CDR2 FQGNSA. PCR involved 60 Vbeta and 13 Jbeta primers. Using immunoSEQ multiplex PCR, the repertoire was profiled, and TCRdb retains in-frame clones only, with some absent. The sample includes about 90,000 clones, around four fifths of them seen just once. The receptor comes from a man under 40 in good health and CMV-seronegative. The sequenced sample consisted of PBMCs. This chain uses TRBV7-2 with TRBJ2-1, with 9 bases lining up with TRBD2. The CDR3 DNA sequence: TGTGCCAGCAGCTTAAGTCTTCGCGGGGGGGCAAATGAGCAGTTCTTC. Translating gives CASSLSLRGGANEQFF.